What follows are 2 T cell receptor beta chains derived from one specimen sequenced in a study of cytomegalovirus exposure and HLA in healthy donors. The PCR ran on 60 Vbeta and 13 Jbeta primers. Generated by immunoSEQ multiplex PCR, the TCRdb table keeps only in-frame clones and is missing some. Here the sample table reports 40,000 or so clones. Sequenced input: PBMCs. These receptors originate from a woman aged 25 to 39 in good health and CMV-seropositive.

This chain uses TRBV4-1 with TRBJ1-6; D uncertain. The CDR3 spans 13 residues. Germline V lookup: CDR1 MGHRA, CDR2 YSYEKL. Trimming removed 0 bases at V and 9 bases at J, with 6 bases between. CDR3 sequence reads: CASSQDRVSPLHF. CDR3 in DNA: TGCGCCAGCAGCCAAGATCGGGTTTCACCCCTCCACTTT.

V and J are TRBV6-1 and TRBJ2-1; D remains ambiguous. With 8 bases removed from V and 10 bases from J, the gap between germline ends came to 12 bases. The CDR3 has 11 amino acids. The germline CDR1 and CDR2 sequences are MNHNS and SASEGT. CDR3 DNA sequence: TGTGCCAGCGGAGACGGCGAGGAGCAGTTCTTC. Its protein product is CASGDGEEQFF.